Below are 8 T cell receptor beta chains sequenced from a single sample in a study. TCRdb recomputed calls from the RT-PCR reads with MiXCR, one row per CDR3 protein. This sample has about 680,000 distinct CDR3 sequences, with approximately 15% found just once. Sequencing was performed on memory CD4+ T cells from blood. All receptors come from a female donor in good health, serving as a healthy control.

This clonotype was picked up many times. The chain recombines TRBV7-9 with TRBJ2-2, with 7 bases identical to TRBD1. Germline V gives CDR1 SEHNR, CDR2 FQNEAQ (reference sequence). V dropped 5 bases and J dropped 1; count of bases not matched to a gene: 13. This CDR3 comprises 18 residues. The chain's CDR3 is CASSTKSIWTGNTGELFF. The CDR3 coding sequence is TGTGCCAGCAGCACAAAATCTATCTGGACAGGGAACACCGGGGAGCTGTTTTTT.

The sample holds many counts of this clonotype. CDR3 bases: TGTGCCAGCAGTTGGCGGGAGGTAGCCAAAAACATTCAGTACTTC. This translates into CASSWREVAKNIQYF. This chain links TRBV6-6 with TRBJ2-4; TRBD2 agrees at 8 bases. With V trimmed by 4 bases and J by 0 bases, 2 bases remained unmatched. This CDR3 is 15 amino acids long. Per the germline V gene, CDR1 is MNHNY and CDR2 is SVGAGI (reference sequence).

This clonotype was seen many times. The V gene is TRBV12-3 or TRBV12-4, the J gene TRBJ2-1; 16 bases map to TRBD2. Trimming at V came to 3 bases and at J to 9 bases, leaving 5 bases not matched to a gene. This CDR3 comprises 16 residues. This CDR3 is CASSLGLAGGFVEQFF. Here the CDR3 DNA reads TGTGCCAGCAGTTTGGGACTAGCGGGAGGGTTCGTTGAGCAGTTCTTC.

A few counts support this clonotype. The chain uses TRBV6-5 and TRBJ2-2; perhaps TRBD2 as D (6 bases). V was pared by 4 bases and J by 5 bases, with 8 bases between. Germline CDR1 is MNHEY and CDR2 is SVGAGI. The CDR3 contains 13 residues. In DNA form, the CDR3 reads TGTGCCAGCAGTTGGAGGGGAACCGGGGAGCTGTTTTTT. Protein product: CASSWRGTGELFF.

The J gene is TRBJ1-1, the V gene TRBV5-1; maybe TRBD1 (6 bases). The CDR3 consists of 12 residues. V was clipped by 4 bases and J by 7 bases, with 11 bases between them. CDR1 SGHRS and CDR2 YFSETQ come from the germline V gene. The CDR3 is CASSGTGLEAFF. In DNA form, the CDR3 reads TGCGCCAGCAGCGGAACAGGGCTTGAAGCTTTCTTT.

This rearrangement joins TRBV6-5 to TRBJ2-5; weak D call: TRBD2 (5 bases). The CDR3 extends over 14 amino acids. V lost 2 bases and J 5 bases, leaving 12 bases between the germline ends. Germline V gene lookup returns CDR1 MNHEY and CDR2 SVGAGI. The CDR3 DNA reads as TGTGCCAGCAGTTACGGACGGGGAAGGGAGACCCAGTACTTC. As protein: CASSYGRGRETQYF.

A few counts support this clonotype. The rearrangement uses TRBV5-6 and TRBJ2-1; a possible D gene is TRBD2 (6 bases). Germline CDR1 and CDR2: SGHDT and YYEEEE. Trimming removed 0 bases from V and 12 bases from J, with 7 bases in between. CDR3 length: 11 amino acids. The CDR3 coding sequence is TGTGCCAGCAGCTTGGGCGGGACGCAGTTCTTC. This translates into CASSLGGTQFF.

In this sample, this clonotype turned up a few times. The V gene is TRBV9, the J gene TRBJ2-7; TRBD1 might be the D (5 bases). V was shortened by 2 bases and J by 3 bases, with 12 bases between the two germline ends. Germline V gene data show CDR1 as SGDLS and CDR2 as YYNGEE. This CDR3 is 14 amino acids long. The CDR3: CASSVGDSRYEQYF. CDR3 nucleotides: TGTGCCAGCAGCGTGGGCGACAGTCGCTACGAGCAGTACTTC.